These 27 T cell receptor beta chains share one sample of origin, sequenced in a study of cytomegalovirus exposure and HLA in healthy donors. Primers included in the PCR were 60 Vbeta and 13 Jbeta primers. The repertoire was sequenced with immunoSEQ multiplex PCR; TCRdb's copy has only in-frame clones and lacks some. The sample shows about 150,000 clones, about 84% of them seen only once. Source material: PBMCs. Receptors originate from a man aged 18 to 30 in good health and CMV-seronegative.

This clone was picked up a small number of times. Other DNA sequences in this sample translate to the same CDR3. The CDR3 here is CASSPLDRDEKLFF. In DNA form, the CDR3 reads TGTGCCAGCTCACCACTGGACAGGGATGAAAAACTGTTTTTT. V gene TRBV18 combines with J gene TRBJ1-4, with 8 bases identical to TRBD1. The CDR3 totals 14 residues. Germline V lookup: CDR1 KGHSH, CDR2 LQKENI. Trimming at V came to 1 base and at J to 6 bases, leaving 1 base not matched to a gene.

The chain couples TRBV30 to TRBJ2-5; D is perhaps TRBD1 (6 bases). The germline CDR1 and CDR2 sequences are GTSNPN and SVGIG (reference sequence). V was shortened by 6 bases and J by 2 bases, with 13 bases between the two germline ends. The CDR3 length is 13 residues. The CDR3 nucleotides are TGTGCCTGTACAAGACAGGTTCAAGAGACCCAGTACTTC. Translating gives CACTRQVQETQYF. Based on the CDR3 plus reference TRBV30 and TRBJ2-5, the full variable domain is SQTIHQWPATLVQPVGSPLSLECTVEGTSNPNLYWYRQAAGRGLQLLFYSVGIGQISSEVPQNLSASRPQDRQFILSSKKLLLSDSGFYLCACTRQVQETQYFGPGTRLLVL.

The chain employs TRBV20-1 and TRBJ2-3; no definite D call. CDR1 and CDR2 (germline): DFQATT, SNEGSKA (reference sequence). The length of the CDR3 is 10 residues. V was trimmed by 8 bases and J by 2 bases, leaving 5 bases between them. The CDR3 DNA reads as TGCAGTCCCCACACAGATACGCAGTATTTT. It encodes CSPHTDTQYF.

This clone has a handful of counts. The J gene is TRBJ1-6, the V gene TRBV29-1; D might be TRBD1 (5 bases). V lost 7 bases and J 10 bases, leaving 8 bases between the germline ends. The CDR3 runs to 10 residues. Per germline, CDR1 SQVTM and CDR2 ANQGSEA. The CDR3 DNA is TGCAGCGGCAGGGAATCACCCCTCCACTTT. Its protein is CSGRESPLHF.

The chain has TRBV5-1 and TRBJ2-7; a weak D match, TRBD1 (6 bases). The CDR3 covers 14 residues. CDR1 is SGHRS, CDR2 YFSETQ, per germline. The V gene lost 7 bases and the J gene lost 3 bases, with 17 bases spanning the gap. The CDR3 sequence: CASQNMGTNYEQYF. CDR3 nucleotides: TGCGCCAGCCAGAACATGGGGACAAACTACGAGCAGTACTTC.

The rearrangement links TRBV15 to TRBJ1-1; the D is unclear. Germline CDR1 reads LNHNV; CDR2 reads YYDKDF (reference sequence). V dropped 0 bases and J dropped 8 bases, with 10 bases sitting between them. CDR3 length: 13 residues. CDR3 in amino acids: CATSRDNSKEAFF. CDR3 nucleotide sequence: TGTGCCACCAGCAGAGACAACAGCAAAGAAGCTTTCTTT.

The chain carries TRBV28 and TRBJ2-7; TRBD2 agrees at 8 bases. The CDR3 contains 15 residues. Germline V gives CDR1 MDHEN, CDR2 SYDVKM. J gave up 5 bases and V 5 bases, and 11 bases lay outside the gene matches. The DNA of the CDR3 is TGTGCCAGCAGTCCAGCCGGGACTAGTATCGACGAGCAGTACTTC. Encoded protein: CASSPAGTSIDEQYF.

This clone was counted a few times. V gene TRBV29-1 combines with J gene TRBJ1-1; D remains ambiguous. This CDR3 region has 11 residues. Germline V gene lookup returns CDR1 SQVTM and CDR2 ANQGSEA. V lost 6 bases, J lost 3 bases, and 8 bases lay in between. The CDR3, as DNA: TGCAGCGTCCTGGCAGACACTGAAGCTTTCTTT. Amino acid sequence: CSVLADTEAFF.

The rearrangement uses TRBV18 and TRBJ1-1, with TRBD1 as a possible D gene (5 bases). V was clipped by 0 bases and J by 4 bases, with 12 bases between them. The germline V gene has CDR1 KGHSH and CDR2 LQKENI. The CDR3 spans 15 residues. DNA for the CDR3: TGTGCCAGCTCACCACCGGGAGGAGGGGTCACTGAAGCTTTCTTT. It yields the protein CASSPPGGGVTEAFF.

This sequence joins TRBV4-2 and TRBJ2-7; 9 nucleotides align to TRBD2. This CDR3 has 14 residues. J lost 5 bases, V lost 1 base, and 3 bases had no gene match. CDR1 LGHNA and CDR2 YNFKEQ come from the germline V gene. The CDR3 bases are TGTGCCAGCAGCCAAGTGGCTAGCGGGAACGAGCAGTACTTC. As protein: CASSQVASGNEQYF.

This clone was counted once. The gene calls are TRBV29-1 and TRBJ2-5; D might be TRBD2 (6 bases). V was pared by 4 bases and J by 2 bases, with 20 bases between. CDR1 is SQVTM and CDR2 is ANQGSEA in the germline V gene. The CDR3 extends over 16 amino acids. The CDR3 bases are TGCAGCGTTGCCCAAGATCGGGGGTTCATGCAAGAGACCCAGTACTTC. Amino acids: CSVAQDRGFMQETQYF.

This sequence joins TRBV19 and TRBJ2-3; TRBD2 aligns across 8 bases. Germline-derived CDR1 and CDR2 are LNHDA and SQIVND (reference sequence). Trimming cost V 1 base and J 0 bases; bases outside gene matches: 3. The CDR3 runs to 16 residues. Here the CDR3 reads CASSIASSGSTDTQYF. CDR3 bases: TGTGCCAGTAGTATAGCTTCTAGCGGGAGCACAGATACGCAGTATTTT.

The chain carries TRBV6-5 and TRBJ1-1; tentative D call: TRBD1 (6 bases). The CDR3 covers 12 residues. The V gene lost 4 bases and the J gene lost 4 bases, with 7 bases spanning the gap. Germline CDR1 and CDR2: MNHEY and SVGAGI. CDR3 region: CASSSGVTEAFF. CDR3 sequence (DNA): TGTGCCAGCAGTTCAGGGGTCACTGAAGCTTTCTTT.

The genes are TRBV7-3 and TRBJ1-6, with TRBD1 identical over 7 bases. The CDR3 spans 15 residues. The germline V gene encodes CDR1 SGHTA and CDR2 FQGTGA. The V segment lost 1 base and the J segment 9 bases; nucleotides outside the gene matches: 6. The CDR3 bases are TGTGCCAGCAGCTTAAGGCCCCAGGGGGGTTCACCCCTCCACTTT. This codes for CASSLRPQGGSPLHF. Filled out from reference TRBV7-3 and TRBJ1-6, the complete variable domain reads GAGVSQTPSNKVTEKGKYVELRCDPISGHTALYWYRQSLGQGPEFLIYFQGTGAADDSGLPNDRFFAVRPEGSVSTLKIQRTERGDSAVYLCASSLRPQGGSPLHFGNGTRLTVT.

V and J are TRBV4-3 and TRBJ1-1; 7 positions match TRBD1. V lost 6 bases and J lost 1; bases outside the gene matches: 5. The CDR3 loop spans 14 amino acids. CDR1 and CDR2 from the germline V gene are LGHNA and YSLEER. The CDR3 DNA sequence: TGCGCCAGCAGGTGGGACAGAACGAACACTGAAGCTTTCTTT. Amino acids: CASRWDRTNTEAFF.

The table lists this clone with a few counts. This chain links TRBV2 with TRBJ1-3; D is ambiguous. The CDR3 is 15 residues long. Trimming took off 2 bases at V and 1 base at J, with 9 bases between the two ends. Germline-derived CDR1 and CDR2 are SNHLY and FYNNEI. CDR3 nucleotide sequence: TGTGCCAGCAGTGAATCAAGCAAATCTGGAAACACCATATATTTT. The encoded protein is CASSESSKSGNTIYF.

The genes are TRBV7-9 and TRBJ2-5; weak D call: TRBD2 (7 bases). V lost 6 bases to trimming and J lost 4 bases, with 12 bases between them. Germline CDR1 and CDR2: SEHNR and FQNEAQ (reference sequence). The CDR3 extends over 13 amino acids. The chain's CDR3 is CASRGGARETQYF. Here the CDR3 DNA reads TGTGCCAGCAGAGGGGGGGCGAGAGAGACCCAGTACTTC.

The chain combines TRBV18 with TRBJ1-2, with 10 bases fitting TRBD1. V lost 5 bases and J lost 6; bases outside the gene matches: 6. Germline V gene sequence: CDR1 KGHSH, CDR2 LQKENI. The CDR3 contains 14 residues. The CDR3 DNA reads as TGTGCCAGCTCAGAGGGACAGGGGTTTCATGGCTACACCTTC. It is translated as CASSEGQGFHGYTF. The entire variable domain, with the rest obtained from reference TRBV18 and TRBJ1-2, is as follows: NAGVMQNPRHLVRRRGQEARLRCSPMKGHSHVYWYRQLPEEGLKFMVYLQKENIIDESGMPKERFSAEFPKEGPSILRIQQVVRGDSAAYFCASSEGQGFHGYTFGSGTRLTVV.

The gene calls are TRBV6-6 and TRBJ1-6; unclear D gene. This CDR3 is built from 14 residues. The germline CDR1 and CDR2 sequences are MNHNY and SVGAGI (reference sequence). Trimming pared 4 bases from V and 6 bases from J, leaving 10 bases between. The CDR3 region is CASSSAALNSPLHF. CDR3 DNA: TGTGCCAGCAGTTCGGCGGCCCTTAATTCACCCCTCCACTTT.

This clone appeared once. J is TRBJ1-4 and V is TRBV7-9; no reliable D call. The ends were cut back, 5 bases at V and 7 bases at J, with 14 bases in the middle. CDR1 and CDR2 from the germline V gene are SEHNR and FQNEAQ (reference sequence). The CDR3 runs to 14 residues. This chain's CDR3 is CASSQTRPSEKLFF. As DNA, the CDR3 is TGTGCCAGCAGCCAAACCCGCCCCAGTGAAAAACTGTTTTTT.

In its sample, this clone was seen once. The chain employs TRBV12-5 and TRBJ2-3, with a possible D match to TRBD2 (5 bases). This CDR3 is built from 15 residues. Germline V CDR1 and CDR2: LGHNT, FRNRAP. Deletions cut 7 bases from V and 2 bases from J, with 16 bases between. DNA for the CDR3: TGTGCTAGTGACCGAGGGATCGGATACACAGATACGCAGTATTTT. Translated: CASDRGIGYTDTQYF.

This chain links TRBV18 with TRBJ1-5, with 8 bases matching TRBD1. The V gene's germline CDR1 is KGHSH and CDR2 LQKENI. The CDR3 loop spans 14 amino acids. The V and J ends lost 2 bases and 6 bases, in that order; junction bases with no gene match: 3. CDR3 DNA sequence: TGTGCCAGCTCACCATCAGGGGGCCTTCAGCCCCAGCATTTT. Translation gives CASSPSGGLQPQHF.

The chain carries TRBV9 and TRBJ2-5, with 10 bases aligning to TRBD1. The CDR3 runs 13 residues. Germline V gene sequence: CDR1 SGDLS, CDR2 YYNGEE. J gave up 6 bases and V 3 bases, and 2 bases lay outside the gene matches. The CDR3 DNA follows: TGTGCCAGCAGCGAGGGACAGGGGCAGACCCAGTACTTC. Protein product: CASSEGQGQTQYF.

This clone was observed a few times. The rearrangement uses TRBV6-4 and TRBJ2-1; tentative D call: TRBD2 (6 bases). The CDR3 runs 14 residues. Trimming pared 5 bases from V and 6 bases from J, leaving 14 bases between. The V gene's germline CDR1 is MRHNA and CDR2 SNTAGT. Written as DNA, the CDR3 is TGTGCCAGCAGTTGGTCTAGCGAAGGCAATGAGCAGTTCTTC. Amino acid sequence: CASSWSSEGNEQFF.

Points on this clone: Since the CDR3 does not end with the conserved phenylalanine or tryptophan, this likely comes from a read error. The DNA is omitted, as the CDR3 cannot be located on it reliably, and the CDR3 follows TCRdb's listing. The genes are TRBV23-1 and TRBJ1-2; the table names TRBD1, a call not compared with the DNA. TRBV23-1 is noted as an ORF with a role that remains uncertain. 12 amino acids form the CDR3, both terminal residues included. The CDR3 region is CASERRQALMVL.

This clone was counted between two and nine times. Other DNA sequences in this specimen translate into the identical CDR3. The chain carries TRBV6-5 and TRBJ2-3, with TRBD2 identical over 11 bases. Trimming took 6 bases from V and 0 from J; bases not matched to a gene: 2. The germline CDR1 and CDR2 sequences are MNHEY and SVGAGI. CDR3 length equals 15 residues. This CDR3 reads CASRRLAGSTDTQYF. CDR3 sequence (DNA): TGTGCCAGCAGGCGACTAGCGGGAAGCACAGATACGCAGTATTTT.

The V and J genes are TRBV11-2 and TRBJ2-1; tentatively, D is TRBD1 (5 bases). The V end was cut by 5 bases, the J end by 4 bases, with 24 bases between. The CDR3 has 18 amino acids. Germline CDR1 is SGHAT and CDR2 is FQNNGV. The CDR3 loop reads CASSLSQGLHPVYNEQFF. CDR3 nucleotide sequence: TGTGCCAGCAGCCTTTCCCAGGGCCTTCACCCAGTATACAATGAGCAGTTCTTC.